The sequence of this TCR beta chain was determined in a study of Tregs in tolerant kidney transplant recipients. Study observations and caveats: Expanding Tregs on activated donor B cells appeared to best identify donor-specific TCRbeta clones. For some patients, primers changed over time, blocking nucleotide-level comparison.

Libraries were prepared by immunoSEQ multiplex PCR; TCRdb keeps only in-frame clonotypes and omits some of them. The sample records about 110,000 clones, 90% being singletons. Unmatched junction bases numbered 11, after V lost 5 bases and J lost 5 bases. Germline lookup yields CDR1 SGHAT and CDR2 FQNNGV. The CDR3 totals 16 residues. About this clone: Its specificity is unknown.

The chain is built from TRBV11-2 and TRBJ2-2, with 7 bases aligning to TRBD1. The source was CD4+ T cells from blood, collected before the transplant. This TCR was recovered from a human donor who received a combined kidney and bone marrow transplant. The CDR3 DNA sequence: TGTGCCAGCAGCCACTACAGGGGCGCAGGGACCGGGGAGCTGTTTTTT. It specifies CASSHYRGAGTGELFF.